This TCR beta chain emerged from a study of T cell repertoires in cytomegalovirus infection. MiXCR, applied by TCRdb to the reads, yields one record per CDR3 protein. The repertoire consists of hundreds of thousands of distinct CDR3 sequences, with 15% to 20% occurring once and the leading ten covering roughly 8.7%. Trimming pared 0 bases from V and 2 bases from J, leaving 6 bases between. The CDR3 is made up of 13 amino acids. Germline V gene sequence: CDR1 DFQATT, CDR2 SNEGSKA (reference sequence). The rearrangement links TRBV20-1 to TRBJ2-3; no clear D gene. The TCR sequence derives from a human donor in good health (CMV status not recorded). Some clones in this sample may be carry-over from other donors' samples. Sequencing was performed on PBMCs. The CDR3 sequence is CSARDTSTDTQYF. Here the CDR3 DNA reads TGCAGTGCTAGAGATACCTCCACAGATACGCAGTATTTT.